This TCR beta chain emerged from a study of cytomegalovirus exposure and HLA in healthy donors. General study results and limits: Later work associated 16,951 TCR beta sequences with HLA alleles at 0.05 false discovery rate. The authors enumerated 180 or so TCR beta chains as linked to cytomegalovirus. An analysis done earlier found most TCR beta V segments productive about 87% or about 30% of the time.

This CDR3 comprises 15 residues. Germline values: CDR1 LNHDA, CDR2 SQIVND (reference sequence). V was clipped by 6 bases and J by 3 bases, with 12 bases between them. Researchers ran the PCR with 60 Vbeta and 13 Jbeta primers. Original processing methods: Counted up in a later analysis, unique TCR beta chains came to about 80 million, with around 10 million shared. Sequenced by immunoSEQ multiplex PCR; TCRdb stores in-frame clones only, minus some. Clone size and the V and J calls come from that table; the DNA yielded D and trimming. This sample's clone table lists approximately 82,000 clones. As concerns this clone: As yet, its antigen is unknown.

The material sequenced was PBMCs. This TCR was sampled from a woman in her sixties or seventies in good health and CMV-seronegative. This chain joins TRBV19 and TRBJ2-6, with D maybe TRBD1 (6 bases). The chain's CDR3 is CASSQTGSGANVLTF. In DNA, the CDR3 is TGTGCCAGTAGCCAAACAGGGAGTGGGGCCAACGTCCTGACTTTC.